A selection of T cell receptor beta chains follows, all from one sample in a study of post-analysis software for immune sequencing data. MiXCR, run by TCRdb on the PCR reads, gives a single entry per CDR3 protein. The sample records some 500,000 distinct CDR3 sequences, less than 45% being singletons. Sequenced sample: blood. These receptors came from a girl under 18 with multiple sclerosis. The CDR3 runs from the conserved cysteine through the conserved F or W. Each record gives: D gene, V gene, J gene, clone size, CDR3 protein, CDR3 DNA. A D gene is named only where the DNA matches it firmly. Clone size appears in some rows only: once, few, many, or a class for an expanded clone.

d_gene: NA
v_gene: TRBV5-1
j_gene: TRBJ2-4
abundance: NA
CDR3aa: CASSLAQKNIQYF
CDR3nt: TGCGCCAGCAGCTTGGCTCAGAAAAACATTCAGTACTTC

d_gene: NA
v_gene: TRBV12-3/TRBV12-4
j_gene: TRBJ1-6
abundance: few
CDR3aa: CASSSRAYNSPLHF
CDR3nt: TGTGCCAGCAGTTCCAGAGCCTATAATTCACCCCTCCACTTT

d_gene: TRBD1
v_gene: TRBV29-1
j_gene: TRBJ1-2
abundance: many
CDR3aa: CSSLGQTNYGYTF
CDR3nt: TGCAGCAGTTTGGGACAGACCAACTATGGCTACACCTTC

d_gene: NA
v_gene: TRBV5-1
j_gene: TRBJ2-5
abundance: NA
CDR3aa: CASSLIRPSRDEQYF
CDR3nt: TGCGCCAGCAGCTTAATACGACCGTCAAGAGATGAGCAGTACTTC

d_gene: TRBD2
v_gene: TRBV28
j_gene: TRBJ2-3
abundance: NA
CDR3aa: CASSSHGGGQEDTQYF
CDR3nt: TGTGCCAGCAGTTCCCATGGCGGGGGGCAGGAAGATACGCAGTATTTT

d_gene: TRBD1
v_gene: TRBV7-9
j_gene: TRBJ1-6
abundance: NA
CDR3aa: CASSLSRRGHSPLHF
CDR3nt: TGTGCCAGCAGCTTATCGCGCAGGGGGCACTCACCCCTCCACTTT

d_gene: TRBD2
v_gene: TRBV29-1
j_gene: TRBJ2-3
abundance: few
CDR3aa: CSVELAGGVGTDTQYF
CDR3nt: TGCAGCGTTGAACTAGCGGGAGGAGTGGGCACAGATACGCAGTATTTT

d_gene: TRBD1
v_gene: TRBV28
j_gene: TRBJ1-6
abundance: NA
CDR3aa: CASSQGNSPLHF
CDR3nt: TGTGCCAGCTCACAGGGGAATTCACCCCTCCACTTT

d_gene: NA
v_gene: TRBV5-1
j_gene: TRBJ1-2
abundance: NA
CDR3aa: CASSWDTGPYGYTF
CDR3nt: TGCGCCAGCAGCTGGGACACCGGGCCCTATGGCTACACCTTC

d_gene: NA
v_gene: TRBV7-9
j_gene: TRBJ2-2
abundance: NA
CDR3aa: CASSLKAAGELFF
CDR3nt: TGTGCCAGCAGCTTAAAGGCGGCCGGGGAGCTGTTTTTT

d_gene: NA
v_gene: TRBV29-1
j_gene: TRBJ2-1
abundance: few
CDR3aa: CSVAFTGSYNEQFF
CDR3nt: TGCAGCGTCGCCTTTACAGGATCCTACAATGAGCAGTTCTTC

d_gene: NA
v_gene: TRBV7-7
j_gene: TRBJ2-5
abundance: few
CDR3aa: CASSLEGVETQYF
CDR3nt: TGTGCTAGCAGCTTAGAAGGGGTGGAGACCCAGTACTTC

d_gene: NA
v_gene: TRBV7-8
j_gene: TRBJ2-5
abundance: NA
CDR3aa: CASSLVRLTYNEQYF
CDR3nt: TGTGCCAGCAGCTTAGTGAGACTGACTTACAATGAGCAGTACTTC

d_gene: TRBD2
v_gene: TRBV2
j_gene: TRBJ2-7
abundance: few
CDR3aa: CASRGTSGVYEQYF
CDR3nt: TGTGCCAGCAGGGGGACTAGCGGGGTTTACGAGCAGTACTTC

d_gene: NA
v_gene: TRBV28
j_gene: TRBJ2-3
abundance: few
CDR3aa: CASSSPRGGTGDTQYF
CDR3nt: TGTGCCAGCAGTTCCCCGAGAGGGGGGACGGGAGATACGCAGTATTTT

d_gene: NA
v_gene: TRBV5-4
j_gene: TRBJ2-5
abundance: NA
CDR3aa: CASSLGGAYTPETQYF
CDR3nt: TGTGCCAGCAGCTTGGGAGGGGCCTACACCCCAGAGACCCAGTACTTC

d_gene: NA
v_gene: TRBV29-1
j_gene: TRBJ1-4
abundance: few
CDR3aa: CSANRVGDEKLFF
CDR3nt: TGCAGCGCCAACAGGGTGGGGGATGAAAAACTGTTTTTT

d_gene: NA
v_gene: TRBV10-3
j_gene: TRBJ1-5
abundance: NA
CDR3aa: CAISESRHEYSNQPQHF
CDR3nt: TGTGCCATCAGTGAGTCCCGACACGAATATAGCAATCAGCCCCAGCATTTT

d_gene: TRBD2
v_gene: TRBV9
j_gene: TRBJ2-3
abundance: NA
CDR3aa: CASSVSLAGFGDTQYF
CDR3nt: TGTGCCAGCAGCGTATCTCTAGCGGGATTTGGAGATACGCAGTATTTT

d_gene: NA
v_gene: TRBV12-3/TRBV12-4
j_gene: TRBJ2-7
abundance: few
CDR3aa: CASRGPRQYF
CDR3nt: TGTGCCAGCAGGGGCCCCCGGCAGTACTTC

d_gene: NA
v_gene: TRBV7-2
j_gene: TRBJ1-6
abundance: NA
CDR3aa: CASSAIRAGAGHF
CDR3nt: TGTGCCAGCAGCGCCATAAGGGCGGGGGCCGGCCACTTT

d_gene: TRBD2
v_gene: TRBV5-1
j_gene: TRBJ2-7
abundance: few
CDR3aa: CASSLSGSPHEQYF
CDR3nt: TGCGCCAGCAGCTTAAGCGGGAGTCCCCACGAGCAGTACTTC

d_gene: TRBD2
v_gene: TRBV7-9
j_gene: TRBJ2-1
abundance: NA
CDR3aa: CASSLRAGGPRNEQFF
CDR3nt: TGTGCCAGCAGCCTAAGGGCGGGAGGGCCCCGCAATGAGCAGTTCTTC

d_gene: NA
v_gene: TRBV7-2
j_gene: TRBJ1-4
abundance: NA
CDR3aa: CASSRDSATNEKLFF
CDR3nt: TGTGCCAGCAGCCGTGACAGCGCAACTAATGAAAAACTGTTTTTT

d_gene: TRBD2
v_gene: TRBV5-1
j_gene: TRBJ2-1
abundance: NA
CDR3aa: CASSLSGRVDEQFF
CDR3nt: TGCGCCAGCAGCTTGAGCGGGAGGGTTGATGAGCAGTTCTTC

d_gene: TRBD1
v_gene: TRBV5-5
j_gene: TRBJ1-2
abundance: NA
CDR3aa: CASSRTGGIYGYTF
CDR3nt: TGTGCCAGCAGCAGGACAGGGGGCATCTATGGCTACACCTTC

d_gene: NA
v_gene: TRBV28
j_gene: TRBJ1-1
abundance: NA
CDR3aa: CATAGGNKDTEAFF
CDR3nt: TGTGCCACCGCGGGGGGGAACAAGGACACTGAAGCTTTCTTT

d_gene: NA
v_gene: TRBV27
j_gene: TRBJ2-7
abundance: few
CDR3aa: CASSFEAAYEQYF
CDR3nt: TGTGCCAGCAGTTTTGAGGCCGCCTACGAGCAGTACTTC

d_gene: TRBD1
v_gene: TRBV4-2
j_gene: TRBJ2-1
abundance: NA
CDR3aa: CASSTRDRVNNEQFF
CDR3nt: TGTGCCAGCAGCACCCGGGACAGGGTAAACAATGAGCAGTTCTTC

d_gene: NA
v_gene: TRBV5-1
j_gene: TRBJ1-1
abundance: NA
CDR3aa: CASSLSWSGGYTEAFF
CDR3nt: TGCGCCAGCAGCTTGTCTTGGTCGGGCGGATACACTGAAGCTTTCTTT

d_gene: NA
v_gene: TRBV4-2
j_gene: TRBJ2-5
abundance: NA
CDR3aa: CASSQESWSGKQETQYF
CDR3nt: TGTGCCAGCAGCCAAGAGAGTTGGTCTGGGAAACAAGAGACCCAGTACTTC

d_gene: NA
v_gene: TRBV9
j_gene: TRBJ2-7
abundance: NA
CDR3aa: CASSVGDGHRTYEQYF
CDR3nt: TGTGCCAGCAGCGTAGGAGATGGCCACCGTACCTACGAGCAGTACTTC

d_gene: TRBD1
v_gene: TRBV18
j_gene: TRBJ1-1
abundance: NA
CDR3aa: CASSPLQGTTEAFF
CDR3nt: TGTGCCAGCTCACCCTTACAGGGGACGACTGAAGCTTTCTTT

d_gene: NA
v_gene: TRBV20-1
j_gene: TRBJ1-6
abundance: few
CDR3aa: CSAKSWGSNSPLHF
CDR3nt: TGCAGTGCCAAAAGTTGGGGGAGTAATTCACCCCTCCACTTT

d_gene: NA
v_gene: TRBV4-1
j_gene: TRBJ2-5
abundance: NA
CDR3aa: CASSQVEDRQETQYF
CDR3nt: TGCGCCAGCAGCCAAGTTGAAGACAGGCAAGAGACCCAGTACTTC

d_gene: NA
v_gene: TRBV11-2
j_gene: TRBJ1-5
abundance: NA
CDR3aa: CASSLDRADQPQHF
CDR3nt: TGTGCCAGCAGCTTAGACCGGGCGGATCAGCCCCAGCATTTT

d_gene: TRBD2
v_gene: TRBV4-2
j_gene: TRBJ2-4
abundance: NA
CDR3aa: CASSPQLGGLAGAGEQYF
CDR3nt: TGTGCCAGCAGCCCCCAATTGGGGGGACTAGCGGGAGCCGGTGAGCAGTACTTC

d_gene: TRBD2
v_gene: TRBV5-6
j_gene: TRBJ2-7
abundance: NA
CDR3aa: CASSPGTSQYEQYF
CDR3nt: TGTGCCAGCAGCCCCGGGACTAGTCAATACGAGCAGTACTTC

d_gene: NA
v_gene: TRBV3-1
j_gene: TRBJ2-2
abundance: NA
CDR3aa: CASSQPVWRDNTGELFF
CDR3nt: TGTGCCAGCAGCCAACCCGTTTGGCGGGATAACACCGGGGAGCTGTTTTTT

d_gene: TRBD2
v_gene: TRBV4-1
j_gene: TRBJ2-7
abundance: NA
CDR3aa: CASSQKGLAGGSYEQYF
CDR3nt: TGCGCCAGCAGCCAAAAGGGATTAGCGGGAGGTTCCTACGAGCAGTACTTC

d_gene: NA
v_gene: TRBV29-1
j_gene: TRBJ1-4
abundance: few
CDR3aa: CSVGADDEKLFF
CDR3nt: TGCAGCGTTGGGGCAGATGATGAAAAACTGTTTTTT

d_gene: NA
v_gene: TRBV4-2
j_gene: TRBJ2-7
abundance: NA
CDR3aa: CASSQDKAESYEQYF
CDR3nt: TGTGCCAGCAGCCAAGATAAAGCGGAGTCCTACGAGCAGTACTTC

d_gene: NA
v_gene: TRBV12-3/TRBV12-4
j_gene: TRBJ2-7
abundance: NA
CDR3aa: CASSFEDRYEQYF
CDR3nt: TGTGCCAGCAGTTTTGAGGACCGCTACGAGCAGTACTTC

d_gene: NA
v_gene: TRBV12-5
j_gene: TRBJ1-5
abundance: few
CDR3aa: CASGLGPDQPQHF
CDR3nt: TGTGCTAGTGGTTTGGGCCCCGATCAGCCCCAGCATTTT

d_gene: TRBD1
v_gene: TRBV27
j_gene: TRBJ2-7
abundance: NA
CDR3aa: CASSSLGQGAAEQYF
CDR3nt: TGTGCCAGCAGTTCCCTCGGACAGGGGGCAGCCGAGCAGTACTTC